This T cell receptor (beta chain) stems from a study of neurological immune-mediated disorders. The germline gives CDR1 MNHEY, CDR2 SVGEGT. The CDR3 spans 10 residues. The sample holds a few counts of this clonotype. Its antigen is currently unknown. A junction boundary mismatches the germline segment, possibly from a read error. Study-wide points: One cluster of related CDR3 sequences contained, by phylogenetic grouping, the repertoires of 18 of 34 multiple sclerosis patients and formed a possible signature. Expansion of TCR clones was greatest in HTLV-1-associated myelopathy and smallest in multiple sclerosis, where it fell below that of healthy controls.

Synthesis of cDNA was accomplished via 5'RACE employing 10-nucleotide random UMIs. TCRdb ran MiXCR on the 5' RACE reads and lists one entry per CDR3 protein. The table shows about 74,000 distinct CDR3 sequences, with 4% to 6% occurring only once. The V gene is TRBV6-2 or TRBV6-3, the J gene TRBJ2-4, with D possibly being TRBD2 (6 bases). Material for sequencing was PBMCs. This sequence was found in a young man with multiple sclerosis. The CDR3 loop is CASSLGTPDW. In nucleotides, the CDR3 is TGTGCCAGCAGCCTGGGGACTCCGGATTGG.